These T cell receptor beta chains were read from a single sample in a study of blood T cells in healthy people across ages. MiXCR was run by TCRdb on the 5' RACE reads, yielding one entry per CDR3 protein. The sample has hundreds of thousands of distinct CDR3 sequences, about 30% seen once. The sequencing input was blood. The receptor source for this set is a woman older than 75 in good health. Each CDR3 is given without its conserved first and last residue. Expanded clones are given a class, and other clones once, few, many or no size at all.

CDR3aa: ASSVRSGEETQY
abundance: many
j_gene: TRBJ2-5
v_gene: TRBV9

CDR3aa: ASSPPAAVTEAF
abundance: many
j_gene: TRBJ1-1
v_gene: TRBV7-9

CDR3aa: ASSYVADTQY
abundance: -
j_gene: TRBJ2-3
v_gene: TRBV11-2

CDR3aa: ASSYSGDRAWSTQY
abundance: many
j_gene: TRBJ2-3
v_gene: TRBV6-2/TRBV6-3

CDR3aa: AISARTANNEQF
abundance: many
j_gene: TRBJ2-1
v_gene: TRBV10-3

CDR3aa: ASSFDGGQSQF
abundance: few
j_gene: TRBJ2-1
v_gene: TRBV7-2

CDR3aa: SAPALAGGRSDIQY
abundance: many
j_gene: TRBJ2-4
v_gene: TRBV20-1

CDR3aa: ASSQTGSSYNSPLH
abundance: -
j_gene: TRBJ1-6
v_gene: TRBV7-9

CDR3aa: ASSPYDRANQPQH
abundance: many
j_gene: TRBJ1-5
v_gene: TRBV4-1

CDR3aa: SNVKAGKETQY
abundance: many
j_gene: TRBJ2-5
v_gene: TRBV20-1

CDR3aa: ASSQPTSGGAYNEQF
abundance: many
j_gene: TRBJ2-1
v_gene: TRBV4-2

CDR3aa: ASSWTGGDTDAF
abundance: -
j_gene: TRBJ1-1
v_gene: TRBV7-3

CDR3aa: ASSPMSGTDYEQY
abundance: -
j_gene: TRBJ2-7
v_gene: TRBV19

CDR3aa: ASTGSKGYQPQH
abundance: few
j_gene: TRBJ1-5
v_gene: TRBV12-3/TRBV12-4

CDR3aa: ASSLLGPGETQY
abundance: once
j_gene: TRBJ2-5
v_gene: TRBV7-8

CDR3aa: ASRESHNEQY
abundance: -
j_gene: -
v_gene: TRBV6-2/TRBV6-3

CDR3aa: ASSFGTSGRAGDTQY
abundance: few
j_gene: TRBJ2-3
v_gene: TRBV7-2

CDR3aa: ASSSKLRAGGSTDTQY
abundance: few
j_gene: TRBJ2-3
v_gene: TRBV12-3/TRBV12-4

CDR3aa: ASSWAPLREKLF
abundance: -
j_gene: TRBJ1-4
v_gene: TRBV5-1

CDR3aa: ASSLNRQVNEQF
abundance: few
j_gene: TRBJ2-1
v_gene: TRBV7-2

CDR3aa: ASSLDGFSNQPQH
abundance: many
j_gene: TRBJ1-5
v_gene: TRBV7-2

CDR3aa: ASSQERTGGYGYT
abundance: many
j_gene: TRBJ1-2
v_gene: TRBV4-2

CDR3aa: ASSLETGNLLIHGYT
abundance: many
j_gene: TRBJ1-2
v_gene: TRBV7-2

CDR3aa: SASGAGETQY
abundance: -
j_gene: TRBJ2-5
v_gene: TRBV20-1

CDR3aa: SARNQQRNTEAF
abundance: many
j_gene: TRBJ1-1
v_gene: TRBV20-1

CDR3aa: ASSLGRADVLT
abundance: -
j_gene: TRBJ2-6
v_gene: TRBV7-2

CDR3aa: ASSLTRVSAGNTIY
abundance: many
j_gene: TRBJ1-3
v_gene: TRBV6-5

CDR3aa: ASSYSPLGETQY
abundance: many
j_gene: TRBJ2-5
v_gene: TRBV7-2

CDR3aa: ASSWGQVETQY
abundance: many
j_gene: TRBJ2-5
v_gene: TRBV7-2

CDR3aa: ASSAHSGGKGLGCNEQF
abundance: -
j_gene: TRBJ2-1
v_gene: TRBV5-5

CDR3aa: ASGGVGEGSYYGYT
abundance: -
j_gene: TRBJ1-2
v_gene: TRBV4-1

CDR3aa: ASRPVLGGQY
abundance: many
j_gene: TRBJ2-7
v_gene: TRBV28

CDR3aa: ASSPMSTGELF
abundance: -
j_gene: TRBJ2-2
v_gene: TRBV9

CDR3aa: ASSISGVQETQY
abundance: once
j_gene: TRBJ2-5
v_gene: TRBV7-8

CDR3aa: ASSQWKTGLRGYT
abundance: few
j_gene: TRBJ1-2
v_gene: TRBV23-1

CDR3aa: SARGQANSPLH
abundance: many
j_gene: TRBJ1-6
v_gene: TRBV20-1

CDR3aa: ASSLRPLDEKLF
abundance: many
j_gene: TRBJ1-4
v_gene: TRBV7-2

CDR3aa: ASSGRQGSEQF
abundance: many
j_gene: TRBJ2-1
v_gene: TRBV7-7

CDR3aa: ASSSIPGHSSYEQY
abundance: many
j_gene: TRBJ2-7
v_gene: TRBV5-1

CDR3aa: ASSLRDGSTEAF
abundance: few
j_gene: TRBJ1-1
v_gene: TRBV7-2

CDR3aa: ASSLGWSGANVLT
abundance: -
j_gene: TRBJ2-6
v_gene: TRBV7-9

CDR3aa: ASSEGTLYSNQPQH
abundance: -
j_gene: TRBJ1-5
v_gene: TRBV6-1

CDR3aa: ASSQVQGTEAF
abundance: many
j_gene: TRBJ1-1
v_gene: TRBV3-1

CDR3aa: SGGGLGGYT
abundance: -
j_gene: TRBJ1-2
v_gene: TRBV29-1

CDR3aa: SASGRGVLTDTQY
abundance: many
j_gene: TRBJ2-3
v_gene: TRBV20-1